These 32 T cell receptor beta chains were sequenced from one sample in a study of blood T cell repertoires in COVID-19. The table came from immunoSEQ multiplex PCR; TCRdb's copy has only in-frame clones and leaves some out. The table shows 350,000 or so clones, with 80% to 90% occurring only once. The sequenced sample consisted of PBMCs or T cells enriched from blood (not recorded which). Receptors originate from a woman in her forties with acute COVID-19.

The CDR3 DNA follows: TGTGCCAGCAGCTCCGTTGTGGGAGAGCCCTACAATGAGCAGTTCTTC. It yields the protein CASSSVVGEPYNEQFF. The J gene is TRBJ2-1, the V gene TRBV11-3; weak D call: TRBD2 (5 bases). The V gene lost 4 bases and the J gene lost 2 bases, with 15 bases spanning the gap. This CDR3 is 16 amino acids long. CDR1 is SGHNT, CDR2 YENEEA, per germline.

This clone has at least ten counts. This rearrangement joins TRBV7-9 to TRBJ1-6; 9 bases map to TRBD1. From germline, CDR1 is SEHNR and CDR2 FQNEAQ (reference sequence). V dropped 5 bases and J dropped 10; count of bases not matched to a gene: 6. The CDR3 spans 14 residues. The CDR3 protein is CASSLGQGRSPLHF. The CDR3 DNA sequence: TGTGCCAGCAGCCTCGGACAGGGGCGCTCACCCCTCCACTTT.

The V call is TRBV6-6, the J call TRBJ1-1; a possible D gene is TRBD1 (6 bases). CDR1 and CDR2 from the germline V gene are MNHNY and SVGAGI (reference sequence). The CDR3 covers 13 residues. Trimming cost V 0 bases and J 5 bases, with 7 bases left between them. This chain's CDR3 is CASSYSRGTEAFF. As DNA, the CDR3 is TGTGCCAGCAGTTACTCTAGGGGGACTGAAGCTTTCTTT.

The V gene is TRBV13, the J gene TRBJ1-2; 7 bases match TRBD1. Germline lookup yields CDR1 PRHDT and CDR2 FYEKMQ (reference sequence). The J segment lost 8 bases and the V segment lost 5 bases, leaving 11 bases of the junction unmatched. The length of the CDR3 is 14 residues. DNA for the CDR3: TGTGCCAGCAGCGAAAGCAGGGGGTATCAGGGCTACACCTTC. Translated, it gives CASSESRGYQGYTF.

The V call is TRBV6-1, the J call TRBJ1-2; TRBD1 agrees at 9 bases. The germline CDR1 and CDR2 sequences are MNHNS and SASEGT. The CDR3 is 14 amino acids. J gave up 4 bases and V 3 bases, and 3 bases lay outside the gene matches. The DNA for the CDR3 is TGTGCCAGCAGTGATAAGGGACAGGGCTATGGCTACACCTTC. It encodes CASSDKGQGYGYTF.

The rearrangement links TRBV5-1 to TRBJ2-5; 7 bases line up with TRBD2. CDR1 and CDR2 from the germline V gene are SGHRS and YFSETQ. The CDR3 contains 15 residues. V shed 0 bases, J shed 1 base, and the junction held 3 bases outside the gene matches. The CDR3 nucleotides are TGCGCCAGCAGCTTGGATAGCGGGCCCCAAGAGACCCAGTACTTC. Encoded protein: CASSLDSGPQETQYF.

CDR3 nucleotides: TGTGCCAGTAGTAGAGGGACAGGGCCTGGAAACACCATATATTTT. Its translation is CASSRGTGPGNTIYF. This chain uses TRBV19 with TRBJ1-3; 9 bases fit TRBD1. With V trimmed by 4 bases and J by 2 bases, 3 bases remained unmatched. Per the germline V gene, CDR1 is LNHDA and CDR2 is SQIVND (reference sequence). The CDR3 runs to 15 residues.

This chain's CDR3 is CASQLYNEGLNIQYF. CDR3 sequence (DNA): TGTGCCAGCCAACTTTATAATGAAGGACTTAACATTCAGTACTTC. This chain connects TRBV28 to TRBJ2-4, with D tentatively TRBD2 (5 bases). Trimming pared 8 bases from V and 7 bases from J, leaving 21 bases between. Germline V gene sequence: CDR1 MDHEN, CDR2 SYDVKM. This CDR3 has 15 amino acids.

This clone was seen only a few times. J is TRBJ2-1 and V is TRBV18; 10 nucleotides match TRBD2. Unmatched junction bases numbered 4, after V lost 1 base and J lost 7 bases. Looked up from germline, CDR1 is KGHSH and CDR2 is LQKENI. The CDR3 loop spans 15 amino acids. The CDR3 loop is CASSPLAGGVNEQFF. CDR3 in DNA: TGTGCCAGCTCACCACTAGCGGGAGGAGTGAATGAGCAGTTCTTC.

J is TRBJ2-5 and V is TRBV7-2, with 12 bases identical to TRBD2. CDR3 length equals 15 residues. J was trimmed by 2 bases and V by 2 bases; bases with no gene match: 0. Germline V gene sequence: CDR1 SGHTA, CDR2 FQGNSA. The CDR3 reads CASSLLAGGQETQYF. CDR3 DNA: TGTGCCAGCAGCTTACTAGCGGGGGGGCAAGAGACCCAGTACTTC.

The chain uses TRBV19 and TRBJ2-7; 11 bases map to TRBD2. V shed 3 bases and J 3 bases; nucleotides not matched to a gene: 10. CDR1 and CDR2 (germline): LNHDA, SQIVND (reference sequence). The CDR3 has 17 residues. The CDR3 loop is CASSISSSTSGSYEQYF. For the CDR3, the DNA is TGTGCCAGTAGTATTTCCTCTTCCACTAGCGGGAGCTACGAGCAGTACTTC.

The chain combines TRBV7-8 with TRBJ1-2; 9 bases are shared with TRBD1. Per the germline V gene, CDR1 is SGHVS and CDR2 is FQNEAQ. The CDR3 length is 16 residues. The trim removed 3 bases at V and 2 bases at J, leaving 7 bases unmatched. The CDR3 region has the DNA TGTGCCAGCAGCTTCGAGACAGGGGGTGAGAACTATGGCTACACCTTC. Translated: CASSFETGGENYGYTF.

V is TRBV6-1 and J is TRBJ2-4, with 8 bases aligning to TRBD1. The CDR3 extends over 16 amino acids. CDR1 is MNHNS and CDR2 is SASEGT in the germline V gene. V gave up 2 bases and J gave up 2 bases; unmatched junction bases: 5. CDR3 in DNA: TGTGCCAGCAGTGAACCCCGGACAGGGACCAAAAACATTCAGTACTTC. Amino acid sequence: CASSEPRTGTKNIQYF.

The chain links TRBV11-2 to TRBJ2-7; D is perhaps TRBD1 (6 bases). CDR3 length: 15 residues. The germline V and J ends were trimmed by 4 bases and 2 bases, with 15 bases remaining between them. Germline V gives CDR1 SGHAT, CDR2 FQNNGV. CDR3: CASSSPRQAAYEQYF. The CDR3 DNA sequence: TGTGCCAGCAGCTCCCCCCGACAGGCCGCCTACGAGCAGTACTTC.

The gene calls are TRBV4-3 and TRBJ2-2; the D gene is possibly TRBD2 (6 bases). The CDR3 loop spans 17 amino acids. V was pared by 0 bases and J by 5 bases, with 16 bases between. The germline V gene encodes CDR1 LGHNA and CDR2 YSLEER. In DNA form, the CDR3 reads TGCGCCAGCAGCCAAGAGCGGGCGGCGGGACCGACCGGGGAGCTGTTTTTT. Translating it yields CASSQERAAGPTGELFF.

In this sample, this clone turned up once. J is TRBJ2-7 and V is TRBV10-3, with 7 bases identical to TRBD2. V gave up 10 bases and J gave up 0 bases; unmatched junction bases: 9. The CDR3 has 14 amino acids. CDR1 is ENHRY and CDR2 is SYGVKD in the germline V gene. In DNA form, the CDR3 reads TGTGCCACCGACGGGGGGACCAGCTCCTACGAGCAGTACTTC. Its translation is CATDGGTSSYEQYF.

The chain recombines TRBV9 with TRBJ2-1; 7 bases agree with TRBD1. Looked up from germline, CDR1 is SGDLS and CDR2 is YYNGEE. Trimming took 4 bases from V and 6 from J; bases not matched to a gene: 10. The CDR3 has 15 amino acids. The CDR3 protein is CASSSGTANTNEQFF. The CDR3 DNA sequence: TGTGCCAGCAGCTCCGGGACAGCGAATACCAATGAGCAGTTCTTC. The complete variable domain, with remaining parts taken from reference TRBV9 and TRBJ2-1, reads DSGVTQTPKHLITATGQRVTLRCSPRSGDLSVYWYQQSLDQGLQFLIQYYNGEERAKGNILERFSAQQFPDLHSELNLSSLELGDSALYFCASSSGTANTNEQFFGPGTRLTVL.

Worth noting for this clone: The sample holds other DNA sequences that translate to the same CDR3. The rearrangement links TRBV6-6 to TRBJ1-1; the match to TRBD1 covers 7 bases. This CDR3 contains 14 residues. V lost 6 bases and J lost 0; bases outside the gene matches: 4. Germline CDR1 is MNHNY and CDR2 is SVGAGI (reference sequence). CDR3 nucleotide sequence: TGTGCCAGCAGCCGGGGACAGATGAACACTGAAGCTTTCTTT. Translation gives CASSRGQMNTEAFF.

This clone has only one observation. V and J are TRBV19 and TRBJ2-1; 7 nucleotides match TRBD2. Germline-derived CDR1 and CDR2 are LNHDA and SQIVND (reference sequence). The CDR3 is 14 residues long. J gave up 7 bases and V 11 bases, and 14 bases lay outside the gene matches. As DNA, the CDR3 is TGTGCCGGAAGGACTAGTCGGCGGGAGAATGAGCAGTTCTTC. It encodes CAGRTSRRENEQFF.

The CDR3 loop reads CASSEQGDWGGYTF. The CDR3 coding sequence is TGCGCCAGCAGCGAACAGGGGGATTGGGGTGGCTACACCTTC. The chain employs TRBV5-1 and TRBJ1-2; 8 nucleotides agree with TRBD1. Looked up from germline, CDR1 is SGHRS and CDR2 is YFSETQ. The CDR3 consists of 14 residues. V dropped 4 bases and J dropped 7; count of bases not matched to a gene: 9.

The rearrangement uses TRBV6-6 and TRBJ2-7; D is possibly TRBD1 (5 bases). Germline V gene sequence: CDR1 MNHNY, CDR2 SVGAGI (reference sequence). The V end was cut by 6 bases, the J end by 1 base, with 10 bases between. CDR3 length: 13 amino acids. CDR3 nucleotide sequence: TGTGCCAGCAGGGTAGGGGAATCCTACGAGCAGTACTTC. As protein: CASRVGESYEQYF.

This clone was found once. The rearrangement uses TRBV28 and TRBJ1-3; D is perhaps TRBD1 (6 bases). Deletions cut 8 bases from V and 0 bases from J, with 17 bases between. This CDR3 is 16 amino acids long. Per germline, CDR1 MDHEN and CDR2 SYDVKM. The CDR3 DNA is TGTGCCAGCGGATCGGGGGGCTCCGGCTCTGGAAACACCATATATTTT. It encodes CASGSGGSGSGNTIYF.

This sequence joins TRBV19 and TRBJ2-3; 9 bases line up with TRBD2. Germline V gene data show CDR1 as LNHDA and CDR2 as SQIVND (reference sequence). V trimming: 5 bases; J trimming: 1 base; junction bases outside the gene matches: 10. The CDR3 is made up of 17 amino acids. The CDR3 loop reads CASSSWGGRAGTDTQYF. The CDR3 DNA sequence: TGTGCCAGTAGTTCCTGGGGCGGGAGGGCCGGCACAGATACGCAGTATTTT.

This sequence joins TRBV29-1 and TRBJ2-3; 7 bases map to TRBD2. The length of the CDR3 is 15 residues. Germline loops: CDR1 SQVTM, CDR2 ANQGSEA. CDR3 loop: CSTEFGTTNTDTQYF. The CDR3 DNA is TGCAGTACAGAGTTCGGGACTACTAACACAGATACGCAGTATTTT.

The V gene is TRBV6-2 or TRBV6-3, the J gene TRBJ2-7; 7 bases are shared with TRBD1. This CDR3 is 13 amino acids long. The germline V gene encodes CDR1 MNHEY and CDR2 SVGEGT. V lost 6 bases and J lost 5; bases outside the gene matches: 7. CDR3 sequence: CASSLDRVNEQYF. The CDR3 DNA sequence: TGTGCCAGCAGCCTCGACAGGGTCAACGAGCAGTACTTC.

The V gene is TRBV2, the J gene TRBJ1-2; no definite D call. CDR1 and CDR2 from the germline V gene are SNHLY and FYNNEI. The CDR3 is 13 residues long. Trimming removed 1 base at V and 4 bases at J, with 7 bases between. CDR3 region: CASSEGRSYGYTF. The CDR3 nucleotides read TGTGCCAGCAGTGAAGGTCGGAGCTATGGCTACACCTTC. Supplemented by reference TRBV2 and TRBJ1-2, the full variable domain reads EPEVTQTPSHQVTQMGQEVILRCVPISNHLYFYWYRQILGQKVEFLVSFYNNEISEKSEIFDDQFSVERPDGSNFTLKIRSTKLEDSAMYFCASSEGRSYGYTFGSGTRLTVV.

CDR3 region: CASSFTGASYGYTF. DNA of the CDR3: TGTGCCAGCAGCTTCACAGGGGCGAGCTATGGCTACACCTTC. V usage is TRBV5-5 and J usage is TRBJ1-2; 7 bases map to TRBD1. The CDR3 spans 14 residues. Germline assignment: CDR1 SGHKS and CDR2 YYEKEE (reference sequence). The trim removed 2 bases at V and 4 bases at J, leaving 5 bases unmatched.

The rearrangement uses TRBV7-9 and TRBJ1-3; TRBD1 aligns across 8 bases. This CDR3 contains 14 residues. Germline-derived CDR1 and CDR2 are SEHNR and FQNEAQ (reference sequence). V dropped 6 bases and J dropped 2; count of bases not matched to a gene: 3. The CDR3 loop is CASSQGATGNTIYF. The CDR3 nucleotides read TGTGCCAGCAGTCAGGGGGCGACTGGAAACACCATATATTTT.

The V gene is TRBV28, the J gene TRBJ2-3, with 7 bases identical to TRBD2. The ends lost 5 bases at V and 2 bases at J; junction bases unmatched: 4. The germline V gene has CDR1 MDHEN and CDR2 SYDVKM. There are 14 residues in the CDR3. The CDR3 sequence is CASSALANTDTQYF. The CDR3 nucleotides read TGTGCCAGCAGTGCACTAGCGAACACAGATACGCAGTATTTT. The variable domain in full, completed from reference TRBV28 and TRBJ2-3, reads DVKVTQSSRYLVKRTGEKVFLECVQDMDHENMFWYRQDPGLGLRLIYFSYDVKMKEKGDIPEGYSVSREKKERFSLILESASTNQTSMYLCASSALANTDTQYFGPGTRLTVL.

This clone was detected only once. The V call is TRBV5-1, the J call TRBJ1-2; no reliable D call. Trimming pared 0 bases from V and 2 bases from J, leaving 8 bases between. Germline V gene lookup returns CDR1 SGHRS and CDR2 YFSETQ. CDR3 length: 14 amino acids. The DNA of the CDR3 is TGCGCCAGCAGCTTGGCCGCGGAAAACTATGGCTACACCTTC. This translates into CASSLAAENYGYTF.

The rearrangement uses TRBV25-1 and TRBJ1-1; 10 nucleotides agree with TRBD1. This CDR3 has 14 residues. Germline V lookup: CDR1 MGHDK, CDR2 SYGVNS. V shed 5 bases and J 7 bases; nucleotides not matched to a gene: 7. CDR3 protein: CASSPTGGGGEAFF. Written as DNA, the CDR3 is TGTGCCAGCAGTCCGACAGGGGGCGGCGGTGAAGCTTTCTTT.

This chain joins TRBV29-1 and TRBJ2-2; TRBD2 matches at 9 bases. V lost 4 bases, J lost 1 base, and 10 bases stayed unmatched. There are 17 residues in the CDR3. Germline V gene sequence: CDR1 SQVTM, CDR2 ANQGSEA. In DNA, the CDR3 is TGCAGCGTTGTTAGCGGGAGTGGGGTGGGGAACACCGGGGAGCTGTTTTTT. This encodes CSVVSGSGVGNTGELFF.